The 11 T cell receptor beta chains below were found in one sample sequenced in a study of blood T cell repertoires in COVID-19. Measured with immunoSEQ multiplex PCR; TCRdb has only the in-frame clones, and not every one. The sample has just over 350,000 clones; approximately 86% are singletons. The sample was peripheral blood. The origin of the receptors is a woman in her fifties or sixties with COVID-19, enrolled during active disease.

The genes are TRBV15 and TRBJ2-3, with 8 bases aligning to TRBD2. V shed 1 base, J shed 8 bases, and the junction held 11 bases outside the gene matches. CDR1 is LNHNV and CDR2 is YYDKDF in the germline V gene (reference sequence). The CDR3 contains 16 residues. DNA for the CDR3: TGTGCCACCAGCAGAGGGCCAGCGGGGGAGCTGGGTACGCAGTATTTT. This codes for CATSRGPAGELGTQYF.

In its sample, this clone was seen once. This sequence joins TRBV2 and TRBJ1-2; tentatively, D is TRBD1 (6 bases). The CDR3 consists of 14 residues. CDR1 is SNHLY, CDR2 FYNNEI, per germline. The V end lost 7 bases, the J end lost 2 bases, and 14 bases lay between the germline ends. The DNA of the CDR3 is TGTGCCAGCACTGAGCAGGGGATAAACTATGGCTACACCTTC. It encodes CASTEQGINYGYTF.

The chain has TRBV5-1 and TRBJ2-7; maybe TRBD2 (6 bases). Trimming removed 5 bases at V and 9 bases at J, with 21 bases between. The CDR3 has 14 amino acids. Germline V CDR1 and CDR2: SGHRS, YFSETQ. CDR3 loop: CASRLGLEGEGQYF. The CDR3 DNA is TGCGCCAGCAGACTGGGTCTGGAGGGTGAGGGGCAGTACTTC.

A single count supports this clone. The rearrangement uses TRBV18 and TRBJ2-5; TRBD1 matches 9 bases. Per the germline V gene, CDR1 is KGHSH and CDR2 is LQKENI. The V and J ends lost 4 bases and 7 bases, in that order; junction bases with no gene match: 4. This CDR3 region has 13 residues. Written as DNA, the CDR3 is TGTGCCAGCTCACTTCCGACAGGGGGGACCCAGTACTTC. It is translated as CASSLPTGGTQYF.

V is TRBV5-1 and J is TRBJ1-3; D gene ambiguous. The CDR3 sequence is 15 residues long. With 0 bases removed from V and 4 bases from J, the gap between germline ends came to 11 bases. CDR1 and CDR2 (germline): SGHRS, YFSETQ. DNA for the CDR3: TGCGCCAGCAGCTTGGTCGGGTACCCCGGAAACACCATATATTTT. This sequence encodes CASSLVGYPGNTIYF.

This sequence joins TRBV12-3 or TRBV12-4 and TRBJ1-1, with a weak D call TRBD1 (5 bases). The CDR3 spans 13 residues. Trimming pared 5 bases from V and 4 bases from J, leaving 11 bases between. The CDR3 spells CASSLQVRTEAFF. CDR3 nucleotides: TGTGCCAGCAGTCTACAGGTTCGCACTGAAGCTTTCTTT.

CDR3 in DNA: TGTGCCAGCAGTTCCGGGACAGGGGTCGAGCAGTACTTC. Amino acid sequence: CASSSGTGVEQYF. The V and J genes are TRBV27 and TRBJ2-7, with TRBD1 matching over 10 bases. V trimming: 4 bases; J trimming: 6 bases; junction bases outside the gene matches: 3. Germline loops: CDR1 MNHEY, CDR2 SMNVEV (reference sequence). There are 13 residues in the CDR3.

CDR3 residues: CASSYTGIYQETQYF. Here the CDR3 DNA reads TGTGCCAGCAGTTATACAGGGATTTACCAAGAGACCCAGTACTTC. The rearrangement uses TRBV27 and TRBJ2-5; possible D gene TRBD1, 6 bases. The CDR3 consists of 15 residues. Deletions cut 4 bases from V and 0 bases from J, with 12 bases between. Germline CDR1 is MNHEY and CDR2 is SMNVEV (reference sequence).

The chain carries TRBV10-3 and TRBJ1-2, with 7 bases aligning to TRBD1. From germline, CDR1 is ENHRY and CDR2 SYGVKD. Trimming removed 5 bases from V and 5 bases from J; junction bases left unmatched: 2. CDR3 length: 12 amino acids. The CDR3 sequence is CAISSTGYGYTF. The CDR3 DNA reads TGTGCCATCAGTTCGACAGGGTATGGCTACACCTTC.

The V and J genes are TRBV2 and TRBJ2-5; D might be TRBD1 (5 bases). CDR3 length: 11 residues. Germline V gene sequence: CDR1 SNHLY, CDR2 FYNNEI. Trimming removed 8 bases from V and 4 bases from J, with 8 bases in between. In DNA form, the CDR3 reads TGTGCCAGCTCGACAGTAGAGACCCAGTACTTC. As protein: CASSTVETQYF.

This chain joins TRBV2 and TRBJ1-4; 7 bases agree with TRBD1. Germline assignment: CDR1 SNHLY and CDR2 FYNNEI. Trimming at V came to 2 bases and at J to 5 bases, leaving 5 bases not matched to a gene. The CDR3 runs 15 residues. CDR3 sequence reads: CASSERWGQNEKLFF. The DNA of the CDR3 is TGTGCCAGCAGTGAAAGGTGGGGACAGAATGAAAAACTGTTTTTT.